This T cell receptor beta chain is from a study of CD8 T cells in ankylosing spondylitis. TCRdb called the 5' RACE reads again in MiXCR, with one record for every CDR3 protein. The sample records fewer than 400,000 distinct CDR3 sequences, around 22% being singletons. CDR3 size: 14 residues. Trimming took 5 bases from V and 12 from J; bases not matched to a gene: 12. The study's findings and limits: One TCR beta motif, made up of about 8 highly homologous variants, appeared characteristic of ankylosing spondylitis blood.

Note on this clonotype: The antigen remains undetermined.

Sequencing was carried out using blood, either unsorted or a sorted T cell fraction (not recorded which). This chain uses TRBV12-3 or TRBV12-4 with TRBJ2-1; TRBD2 matches at 8 bases. This receptor was identified in a male donor with ankylosing spondylitis. The CDR3 region is CASSRVAGRIGQFF. CDR3 sequence (DNA): TGTGCCAGCAGTCGAGTAGCGGGAAGGATTGGGCAGTTCTTC.